The 12 T cell receptor beta chains listed next were all sequenced from one sample in a study of cytomegalovirus exposure and HLA in healthy donors. PCR was performed using 60 Vbeta and 13 Jbeta primers. Data came from immunoSEQ multiplex PCR; TCRdb stores just in-frame clones and leaves some out. The table has about 100,000 clones, 65% to 80% seen once. The sequencing sample was made of PBMCs. The receptor source for this set is a man between 40 and 49 years old in good health and CMV-seropositive.

CDR3 DNA sequence: TGTGCCAGCCAACTAGCGGGAGCGGGCTCCTACGAGCAGTACTTC. The encoded protein is CASQLAGAGSYEQYF. The chain uses TRBV28 and TRBJ2-7, with 11 nucleotides matching TRBD2. V was clipped by 8 bases and J by 0 bases; unmatched bases: 6. CDR3 size: 15 residues. Germline lookup yields CDR1 MDHEN and CDR2 SYDVKM. The complete variable domain, with remaining parts taken from reference TRBV28 and TRBJ2-7, reads DVKVTQSSRYLVKRTGEKVFLECVQDMDHENMFWYRQDPGLGLRLIYFSYDVKMKEKGDIPEGYSVSREKKERFSLILESASTNQTSMYLCASQLAGAGSYEQYFGPGTRLTVT.

This clone was detected once. This chain joins TRBV6-5 and TRBJ1-2; TRBD1 might be the D (5 bases). Trimming stripped 6 bases from V and 8 bases from J, with 19 bases between. CDR1 and CDR2 from the germline V gene are MNHEY and SVGAGI. The CDR3 runs to 14 residues. This chain's CDR3 is CASRVPGLRGGYTF. The CDR3 nucleotides are TGTGCCAGCAGGGTTCCGGGACTGAGAGGGGGCTACACCTTC.

The V and J genes are TRBV19 and TRBJ1-5, with a tentative D call TRBD1 (6 bases). Trimming removed 5 bases at V and 0 bases at J, with 20 bases between. CDR1 LNHDA and CDR2 SQIVND come from the germline V gene (reference sequence). The CDR3 contains 18 residues. CDR3 residues: CASSPVDRINYSNQPQHF. Written as DNA, the CDR3 is TGTGCCAGTAGTCCAGTGGACAGAATTAATTATAGCAATCAGCCCCAGCATTTT.

J is TRBJ2-7 and V is TRBV10-3; the match to TRBD2 covers 8 bases. CDR1 ENHRY and CDR2 SYGVKD come from the germline V gene. The CDR3 spans 11 residues. With 5 bases clipped from V and 10 bases from J, the junction kept 4 bases outside the gene matches. CDR3 nucleotides: TGTGCCATCAGTCGGGAGGGGCAACAGTACTTC. Translating gives CAISREGQQYF.

This chain uses TRBV7-2 with TRBJ1-5; the D gene is possibly TRBD1 (6 bases). Germline CDR1 and CDR2: SGHTA and FQGNSA. This CDR3 spans 17 amino acids. V was cut by 5 bases and J by 1 base, with 18 bases left in between. The DNA for the CDR3 is TGTGCCAGCAGCCTAACCGGGGGGGGCGTCAGCAATCAGCCCCAGCATTTT. This sequence encodes CASSLTGGGVSNQPQHF.

The V gene is TRBV28, the J gene TRBJ2-3, with 9 bases fitting TRBD1. In germline, CDR1 is MDHEN, CDR2 SYDVKM. The CDR3 spans 17 residues. The junction had 13 bases not matched to a gene; V was cut back by 2 bases and J by 7 bases. This CDR3 reads CASSLQTGTGKSNTQYF. The CDR3 DNA reads as TGTGCCAGCAGTTTACAGACCGGGACAGGGAAATCAAATACGCAGTATTTT.

The V gene is TRBV28, the J gene TRBJ1-1; no definite D call. The V end was cut by 5 bases, the J end by 3 bases, with 16 bases between. The CDR3 is 15 amino acids. Looked up from germline, CDR1 is MDHEN and CDR2 is SYDVKM. The CDR3 loop is CASSPRLPTDTEAFF. The CDR3 nucleotides are TGTGCCAGCAGTCCACGACTACCCACGGACACTGAAGCTTTCTTT.

The gene calls are TRBV6-4 and TRBJ2-2; 8 bases line up with TRBD2. With V trimmed by 3 bases and J by 5 bases, 5 bases remained unmatched. CDR3 length: 15 residues. CDR1 MRHNA and CDR2 SNTAGT come from the germline V gene. The CDR3 DNA follows: TGTGCCAGCAGTGAAGCGGGGGAGGAGACCGGGGAGCTGTTTTTT. Translation gives CASSEAGEETGELFF.

The chain has TRBV29-1 and TRBJ2-1; 8 bases align to TRBD1. J gave up 4 bases and V 1 base, and 12 bases lay outside the gene matches. This CDR3 contains 17 residues. CDR1 is SQVTM and CDR2 is ANQGSEA in the germline V gene. CDR3 sequence (DNA): TGCAGCGTTGAAGGTAGGCAGGGGGCTGCTTATTACAATGAGCAGTTCTTC. Its translation is CSVEGRQGAAYYNEQFF.

This sequence joins TRBV9 and TRBJ1-1; tentatively, D is TRBD1 (6 bases). Germline V gives CDR1 SGDLS, CDR2 YYNGEE. V lost 3 bases and J lost 1, with 16 bases in between. CDR3 length: 16 residues. The CDR3 here is CASSAGGGGWNTEAFF. CDR3 coding DNA: TGTGCCAGCAGCGCTGGAGGGGGGGGATGGAACACTGAAGCTTTCTTT.

This clone appeared a single time. This sequence joins TRBV2 and TRBJ2-1; tentative D call: TRBD2 (6 bases). V lost 5 bases and J 1 base, leaving 18 bases between the germline ends. The CDR3 is 17 residues long. Germline values: CDR1 SNHLY, CDR2 FYNNEI. The DNA of the CDR3 is TGTGCCAGCAGTTTCTTACGGCCCGGAGGGTCCTACAATGAGCAGTTCTTC. Its translation: CASSFLRPGGSYNEQFF.

This clone appeared a few times. J is TRBJ2-1 and V is TRBV4-2, with 10 bases identical to TRBD1. The germline V gene has CDR1 LGHNA and CDR2 YNFKEQ. V lost 0 bases to trimming and J lost 7 bases; unmatched junction nucleotides: 9. The CDR3 extends over 17 amino acids. In DNA form, the CDR3 reads TGTGCCAGCAGCCAAGAGTGGAGACAGGGGGCGAAGAATGAGCAGTTCTTC. As protein: CASSQEWRQGAKNEQFF.